The 32 T cell receptor beta chains given below trace back to one sample, sequenced in a study of cytomegalovirus exposure and HLA in healthy donors. The PCR made use of 60 Vbeta and 13 Jbeta primers. Libraries were prepared by immunoSEQ multiplex PCR; TCRdb keeps only in-frame clonotypes and omits some of them. Of about 34,000 clones in the sample, around 82% are singletons; the top ten hold about 10%. The specimen sequenced was PBMCs. The receptors stem from a woman in her late teens or twenties in good health and CMV-seropositive.

This chain connects TRBV2 to TRBJ2-4; TRBD2 might be the D (7 bases). This CDR3 region has 16 residues. The germline V gene has CDR1 SNHLY and CDR2 FYNNEI. V gave up 3 bases and J gave up 3 bases, with 15 bases separating them. The CDR3 here is CASSEEGGPGKNIQYF. The CDR3 DNA follows: TGTGCCAGCAGTGAGGAGGGGGGGCCGGGCAAAAACATTCAGTACTTC.

As DNA, the CDR3 is TGTGCCAGCAGCTCTGTCCCAGGAGCCAAAAACATTCAGTACTTC. This codes for CASSSVPGAKNIQYF. The chain has TRBV5-6 and TRBJ2-4, with D hard to call. CDR3 length: 15 amino acids. V lost 3 bases to trimming and J lost 0 bases, with 10 bases between them. CDR1 is SGHDT, CDR2 YYEEEE, per germline. Looking up the rest from reference TRBV5-6 and TRBJ2-4 gives the full variable domain: DAGVTQSPTHLIKTRGQQVTLRCSPKSGHDTVSWYQQALGQGPQFIFQYYEEEERQRGNFPDRFSGHQFPNYSSELNVNALLLGDSALYLCASSSVPGAKNIQYFGAGTRLSVL.

V is TRBV12-5 and J is TRBJ2-2; 8 nucleotides match TRBD1. Germline V gives CDR1 LGHNT, CDR2 FRNRAP. This CDR3 is built from 17 residues. With V trimmed by 4 bases and J by 6 bases, 13 bases remained unmatched. The CDR3 nucleotides are TGTGCTAGTGGTTCCGGGGTCGGTACAGGGGGGCCCGGGGAGCTGTTTTTT. Amino acids: CASGSGVGTGGPGELFF.

The rearrangement links TRBV4-1 to TRBJ1-2; D unclear. The CDR3 extends over 12 amino acids. Germline values: CDR1 MGHRA, CDR2 YSYEKL. V lost 4 bases, J lost 4 bases, and 7 bases lay in between. CDR3 in amino acids: CASSPPGYGYTF. The CDR3 region has the DNA TGCGCCAGCAGCCCCCCAGGCTATGGCTACACCTTC.

V usage is TRBV7-2 and J usage is TRBJ2-6; D is unresolved. CDR3 size: 16 residues. Trimming left V 2 bases short and J 4 bases short, with 12 bases between. CDR1 is SGHTA and CDR2 is FQGNSA in the germline V gene. The CDR3 DNA reads as TGTGCCAGCAGCTTATCGTCAGGTGCGGGGGCCAACGTCCTGACTTTC. Amino acids: CASSLSSGAGANVLTF. The full variable domain, completed using reference TRBV7-2 and TRBJ2-6, is GAGVSQSPSNKVTEKGKDVELRCDPISGHTALYWYRQSLGQGLEFLIYFQGNSAPDKSGLPSDRFSAERTGGSVSTLTIQRTQQEDSAVYLCASSLSSGAGANVLTFGAGSRLTVL.

A few counts support this clone. The V call is TRBV5-4, the J call TRBJ1-1; unclear D gene. Between the trimmed V and J ends, which lost 1 base and 0 bases, there was a span of 10 bases. The CDR3 length is 15 residues. CDR1 is SGHNT, CDR2 YYREEE, per germline (reference sequence). The CDR3 DNA sequence: TGTGCCAGCAGCTTGCCAGGCCTCATGAACACTGAAGCTTTCTTT. It codes for CASSLPGLMNTEAFF.

The V and J genes are TRBV19 and TRBJ1-5; no reliable D call. Trimming took off 5 bases at V and 0 bases at J, with 11 bases between the two ends. CDR3 length: 15 amino acids. Germline-derived CDR1 and CDR2 are LNHDA and SQIVND (reference sequence). For the CDR3, the DNA is TGTGCCAGTAGTTTGACATCATATAGCAATCAGCCCCAGCATTTT. The encoded protein is CASSLTSYSNQPQHF. Full variable domain (outside the CDR3, taken from reference TRBV19 and TRBJ1-5): DGGITQSPKYLFRKEGQNVTLSCEQNLNHDAMYWYRQDPGQGLRLIYYSQIVNDFQKGDIAEGYSVSREKKESFPLTVTSAQKNPTAFYLCASSLTSYSNQPQHFGDGTRLSIL.

This clone was counted a few times. The genes are TRBV2 and TRBJ1-2; 8 nucleotides match TRBD1. CDR3 length: 14 residues. Unmatched junction bases numbered 6, after V lost 2 bases and J lost 7 bases. The germline CDR1 and CDR2 sequences are SNHLY and FYNNEI. CDR3 coding DNA: TGTGCCAGCAGTGAACGGACAGGGTGGAGTGGCTACACCTTC. This translates into CASSERTGWSGYTF. Variable domain in full (rest from reference TRBV2 and TRBJ1-2): EPEVTQTPSHQVTQMGQEVILRCVPISNHLYFYWYRQILGQKVEFLVSFYNNEISEKSEIFDDQFSVERPDGSNFTLKIRSTKLEDSAMYFCASSERTGWSGYTFGSGTRLTVV.

The chain combines TRBV7-9 with TRBJ1-1, with 7 bases aligning to TRBD1. The CDR3 consists of 15 residues. CDR1 and CDR2 (germline): SEHNR, FQNEAQ (reference sequence). Germline trimming cut 5 bases from V and 9 bases from J; bases unmatched to any gene: 15. This CDR3 is CASSPSGGGFSQAFF. The CDR3 DNA reads TGTGCCAGCAGCCCGTCGGGAGGGGGCTTTTCACAAGCTTTCTTT.

For this clone: A much more abundant neighbour one base away suggests this may be a read error. V is TRBV21-1 and J is TRBJ2-6; the table assigns TRBD1, which was not confirmed against the DNA. TRBV21-1 is a documented pseudogene. The CDR3 contains 14 residues. The CDR3 here is CASRDSSGANVLTF. The DNA of the CDR3 is TGTGCCAGCAGGGACAGCTCTGGGGCCAACGTCCTGACTTTC.

The chain links TRBV5-1 to TRBJ2-1; 10 bases fit TRBD2. Germline V CDR1 and CDR2: SGHRS, YFSETQ. The CDR3 spans 15 residues. V dropped 4 bases and J dropped 7; count of bases not matched to a gene: 8. CDR3 sequence (DNA): TGCGCCAGCAGCCGTAGCGGGGGGCAATTAAATGAGCAGTTCTTC. Translated, it gives CASSRSGGQLNEQFF.

The chain joins TRBV13 to TRBJ2-2; D possibly corresponds to TRBD1 (6 bases). The ends were cut back, 2 bases at V and 8 bases at J, with 15 bases in the middle. CDR3 length: 15 residues. Germline CDR1 is PRHDT and CDR2 is FYEKMQ (reference sequence). The CDR3 nucleotides read TGTGCCAGCAGCTTAAGGGCCAGGGGCCTGGGGGAGCTGTTTTTT. Its translation: CASSLRARGLGELFF. The entire variable domain, with the rest obtained from reference TRBV13 and TRBJ2-2, is as follows: AAGVIQSPRHLIKEKRETATLKCYPIPRHDTVYWYQQGPGQDPQFLISFYEKMQSDKGSIPDRFSAQQFSDYHSELNMSSLELGDSALYFCASSLRARGLGELFFGEGSRLTVL.

The J gene is TRBJ1-5, the V gene TRBV28; TRBD1 might be the D (5 bases). The germline CDR1 and CDR2 sequences are MDHEN and SYDVKM. With 9 bases removed from V and 3 bases from J, the gap between germline ends came to 12 bases. CDR3 length: 13 residues. The CDR3 spells CASLQAINQPQHF. CDR3 bases: TGTGCCAGTCTACAGGCCATCAATCAGCCCCAGCATTTT.

The rearrangement links TRBV6-1 to TRBJ2-3; 8 bases align to TRBD2. CDR1 is MNHNS and CDR2 is SASEGT in the germline V gene. This CDR3 comprises 14 residues. This CDR3 is CALMGRGDTDTQYF. The CDR3 nucleotides read TGTGCTCTGATGGGGCGGGGGGACACAGATACGCAGTATTTT.

The rearrangement uses TRBV18 and TRBJ2-7, with no clear D. The germline CDR1 and CDR2 sequences are KGHSH and LQKENI. V was clipped by 3 bases and J by 0 bases, with 9 bases between them. This CDR3 has 14 amino acids. The CDR3 spells CASSPQRSSYEQYF. CDR3 DNA sequence: TGTGCCAGCTCACCGCAGCGAAGCTCCTACGAGCAGTACTTC.

The chain couples TRBV5-1 to TRBJ2-1; D is uncertain. Trimming cost V 2 bases and J 1 base, with 4 bases left between them. Per the germline V gene, CDR1 is SGHRS and CDR2 is YFSETQ. CDR3 length: 13 amino acids. CDR3 DNA sequence: TGCGCCAGCAGCTTCGAGTCCTACAATGAGCAGTTCTTC. Translation: CASSFESYNEQFF.

This chain links TRBV27 with TRBJ2-3; D is ambiguous. This CDR3 has 15 amino acids. V gave up 5 bases and J gave up 4 bases, with 16 bases separating them. CDR1 and CDR2 (germline): MNHEY, SMNVEV (reference sequence). The CDR3 protein is CASSPRSSVSDTQYF. In DNA form, the CDR3 reads TGTGCCAGCAGTCCTCGTTCGAGCGTATCAGATACGCAGTATTTT.

The rearrangement joins TRBV28 to TRBJ1-6, with TRBD1 matching over 9 bases. The J segment lost 9 bases and the V segment lost 11 bases, leaving 11 bases of the junction unmatched. There are 14 residues in the CDR3. Per the germline V gene, CDR1 is MDHEN and CDR2 is SYDVKM. The CDR3 sequence is CAAAPGTGSSPLHF. DNA for the CDR3: TGTGCCGCCGCCCCCGGGACAGGGTCTTCACCCCTCCACTTT.

The chain joins TRBV30 to TRBJ1-5; D may be TRBD1 (5 bases). The V end lost 0 bases, the J end lost 2 bases, and 8 bases lay between the germline ends. CDR1 GTSNPN and CDR2 SVGIG come from the germline V gene (reference sequence). The CDR3 loop spans 14 amino acids. The DNA for the CDR3 is TGTGCCTGGAGTGTAACGGGGGGCAATCAGCCCCAGCATTTT. This sequence encodes CAWSVTGGNQPQHF.

This chain joins TRBV11-2 and TRBJ1-1; 7 bases are shared with TRBD1. The CDR3 contains 15 residues. Germline CDR1 is SGHAT and CDR2 is FQNNGV. The V segment lost 5 bases and the J segment 4 bases; nucleotides outside the gene matches: 10. The CDR3 coding sequence is TGTGCCAGCAGCCAACCGGGACAGAGAAGCACTGAAGCTTTCTTT. Amino acid sequence: CASSQPGQRSTEAFF.

This clone was seen just once. V gene TRBV7-9 combines with J gene TRBJ2-7; a weak D match, TRBD1 (6 bases). The germline CDR1 and CDR2 sequences are SEHNR and FQNEAQ (reference sequence). Trimming stripped 5 bases from V and 3 bases from J, with 11 bases between. The CDR3 consists of 13 residues. This chain's CDR3 is CASSHRTDYEQYF. The DNA of the CDR3 is TGTGCCAGCAGCCACCGGACAGACTACGAGCAGTACTTC.

The CDR3 loop reads CASSGPGQGLYEQYF. The CDR3 DNA reads as TGTGCCAGTAGTGGACCGGGACAGGGGCTCTACGAGCAGTACTTC. This chain uses TRBV19 with TRBJ2-7, with 10 bases matching TRBD1. Germline-derived CDR1 and CDR2 are LNHDA and SQIVND (reference sequence). The CDR3 sequence is 15 residues long. With V trimmed by 5 bases and J by 3 bases, 7 bases remained unmatched. Using reference TRBV19 and TRBJ2-7 for the parts outside the CDR3, the full variable domain is DGGITQSPKYLFRKEGQNVTLSCEQNLNHDAMYWYRQDPGQGLRLIYYSQIVNDFQKGDIAEGYSVSREKKESFPLTVTSAQKNPTAFYLCASSGPGQGLYEQYFGPGTRLTVT.

V and J are TRBV12-2 and TRBJ2-5; the D call of TRBD2 is as the table states it, not checked on the DNA. TRBV12-2 is assigned pseudogene status. This CDR3 spans 13 amino acids. This CDR3 is CASRLLEGETQYF. Here the CDR3 DNA reads TGTGCAAGTCGCTTATTGGAGGGGGAGACCCAGTACTTC.

The V call is TRBV19, the J call TRBJ1-5; no definite D call. Germline V CDR1 and CDR2: LNHDA, SQIVND (reference sequence). This CDR3 has 18 residues. Deletions cut 4 bases from V and 5 bases from J, with 24 bases between. The CDR3 nucleotides read TGTGCCAGTAGTAAACCACGGGTGGGAGCTCGAGGGTATCAGCCCCAGCATTTT. It codes for CASSKPRVGARGYQPQHF.

The chain is built from TRBV19 and TRBJ1-2, with 9 bases identical to TRBD1. Germline CDR1 LNHDA, CDR2 SQIVND (reference sequence). V dropped 7 bases and J dropped 7; count of bases not matched to a gene: 7. The CDR3 runs to 13 residues. The CDR3 here is CASIPGQGSGYTF. Written as DNA, the CDR3 is TGTGCCAGTATACCCGGACAGGGGTCTGGCTACACCTTC.

Worth noting for this clone: One end of the junction varies from germline; a read error may be responsible. The chain's CDR3 is CSSSATPGHSSYEQYF. In DNA form, the CDR3 reads TGTTCCAGCAGCGCAACCCCGGGACACTCATCCTACGAGCAGTACTTT. The chain links TRBV7-9 to TRBJ2-7; a possible D gene is TRBD1 (6 bases). The CDR3 is 16 residues long. Germline V gene sequence: CDR1 SEHNR, CDR2 FQNEAQ (reference sequence).

The chain uses TRBV13 and TRBJ2-1, with 11 bases lining up with TRBD2. Germline V gene sequence: CDR1 PRHDT, CDR2 FYEKMQ (reference sequence). V was clipped by 4 bases and J by 5 bases; unmatched bases: 10. CDR3 length: 17 amino acids. CDR3 coding DNA: TGTGCCAGCAGCTCAGAACCTAGCGGGAGGCCTCACAATGAGCAGTTCTTC. Residues: CASSSEPSGRPHNEQFF.

The rearrangement joins TRBV4-3 to TRBJ2-4; 8 nucleotides line up with TRBD1. CDR1 is LGHNA and CDR2 is YSLEER in the germline V gene. V dropped 1 base and J dropped 8; count of bases not matched to a gene: 4. This CDR3 has 14 amino acids. CDR3 bases: TGCGCCAGCAGCCAAGGGACAGGGACCGACATTCAGTACTTC. Amino acid sequence: CASSQGTGTDIQYF.

The rearrangement links TRBV4-2 to TRBJ1-2; D is ambiguous. CDR3 length: 13 amino acids. The V gene's germline CDR1 is LGHNA and CDR2 YNFKEQ. Trimming took 3 bases from V and 6 from J, leaving 11 bases between them. CDR3 sequence: CASSQRIIDGYTF. The CDR3 coding sequence is TGTGCCAGCAGCCAGCGGATTATCGATGGCTACACCTTC.

This clone turned up a few times. CDR3 protein: CASSGTTGSHYEQYF. DNA of the CDR3: TGTGCCAGCAGCGGCACAACAGGTTCCCACTACGAGCAGTACTTC. The gene calls are TRBV11-2 and TRBJ2-7, with D perhaps matching TRBD1 (5 bases). The CDR3 sequence is 15 residues long. V was shortened by 5 bases and J by 3 bases, with 17 bases between the two germline ends. Germline CDR1 reads SGHAT; CDR2 reads FQNNGV.

This clone turned up a few times. The chain uses TRBV28 and TRBJ2-3; the match to TRBD1 covers 9 bases. The CDR3 extends over 15 amino acids. From germline, CDR1 is MDHEN and CDR2 SYDVKM. V lost 6 bases and J lost 3; bases outside the gene matches: 7. CDR3 DNA: TGTGCCAGCAGAGATACCGGGACAGGGACAGATACGCAGTATTTT. Residues: CASRDTGTGTDTQYF.

This rearrangement joins TRBV5-1 to TRBJ2-5; 8 positions match TRBD2. With the DNA end fitting TRBJ2-7 better, the J assignment may be wrong. The CDR3 spans 15 residues. Germline V gene sequence: CDR1 SGHRS, CDR2 YFSETQ. CDR3 amino acids: CASSLSGKSSYEQYF. The CDR3 region has the DNA TGCGCCAGCAGCCTTAGCGGGAAAAGCTCCTACGAGCAGTACTTC.